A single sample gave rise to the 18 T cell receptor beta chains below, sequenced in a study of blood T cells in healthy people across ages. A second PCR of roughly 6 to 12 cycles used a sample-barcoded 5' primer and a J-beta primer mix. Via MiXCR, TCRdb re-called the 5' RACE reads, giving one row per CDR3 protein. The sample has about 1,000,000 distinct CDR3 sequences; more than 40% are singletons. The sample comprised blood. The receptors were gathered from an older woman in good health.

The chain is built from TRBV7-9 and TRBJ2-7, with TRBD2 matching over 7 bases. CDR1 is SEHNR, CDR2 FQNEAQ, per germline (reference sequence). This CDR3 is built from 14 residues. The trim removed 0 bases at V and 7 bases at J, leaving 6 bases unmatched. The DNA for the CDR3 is TGTGCCAGCAGCTTAGCGGGAGGGGTTCAGGAGCAGTACTTC. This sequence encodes CASSLAGGVQEQYF. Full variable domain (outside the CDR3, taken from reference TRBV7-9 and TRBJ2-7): DTGVSQNPRHKITKRGQNVTFRCDPISEHNRLYWYRQTLGQGPEFLTYFQNEAQLEKSRLLSDRFSAERPKGSFSTLEIQRTEQGDSAMYLCASSLAGGVQEQYFGPGTRLTVT.

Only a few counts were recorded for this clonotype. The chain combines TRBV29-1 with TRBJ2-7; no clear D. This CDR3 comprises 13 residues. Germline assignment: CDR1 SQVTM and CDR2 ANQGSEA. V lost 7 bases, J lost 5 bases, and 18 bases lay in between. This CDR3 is CSAYSGVGNEQYF. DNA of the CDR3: TGCAGCGCTTACTCTGGGGTTGGCAACGAGCAGTACTTC.

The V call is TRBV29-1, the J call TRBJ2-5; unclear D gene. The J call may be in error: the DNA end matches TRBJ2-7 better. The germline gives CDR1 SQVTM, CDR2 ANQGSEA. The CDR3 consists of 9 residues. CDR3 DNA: TGCAGCGTGGCTAACGAGCAGTACTTC. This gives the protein CSVANEQYF.

The CDR3 DNA reads as TGTGCCAGCAGTTTCCGGGGAGGACTTGTCGTCATTCAGTACTTC. Translating gives CASSFRGGLVVIQYF. J is TRBJ2-4 and V is TRBV28; a weak D match, TRBD2 (6 bases). The germline V and J ends were trimmed by 3 bases and 9 bases, with 18 bases remaining between them. The CDR3 runs to 15 residues. The germline V gene has CDR1 MDHEN and CDR2 SYDVKM.

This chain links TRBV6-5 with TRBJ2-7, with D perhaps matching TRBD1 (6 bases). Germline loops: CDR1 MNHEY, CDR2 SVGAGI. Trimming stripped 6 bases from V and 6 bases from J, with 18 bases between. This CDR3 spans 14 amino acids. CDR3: CASSVQHQGIEQYF. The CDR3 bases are TGTGCCAGCAGCGTACAACACCAGGGGATCGAGCAGTACTTC.

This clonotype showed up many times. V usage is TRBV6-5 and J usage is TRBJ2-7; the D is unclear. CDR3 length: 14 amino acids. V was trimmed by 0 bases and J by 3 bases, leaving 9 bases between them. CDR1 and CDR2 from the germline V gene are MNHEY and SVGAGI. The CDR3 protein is CASSYSPGSYEQYF. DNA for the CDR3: TGTGCCAGCAGTTACTCCCCAGGTAGCTACGAGCAGTACTTC.

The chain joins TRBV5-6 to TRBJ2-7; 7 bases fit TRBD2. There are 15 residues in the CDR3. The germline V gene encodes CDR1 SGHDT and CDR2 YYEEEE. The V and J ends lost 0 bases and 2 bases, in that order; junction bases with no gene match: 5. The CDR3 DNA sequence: TGTGCCAGCAGCTTGGAGCGGGGTCTTACCTACGAGCAGTACTTC. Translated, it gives CASSLERGLTYEQYF. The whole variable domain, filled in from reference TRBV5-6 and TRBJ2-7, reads DAGVTQSPTHLIKTRGQQVTLRCSPKSGHDTVSWYQQALGQGPQFIFQYYEEEERQRGNFPDRFSGHQFPNYSSELNVNALLLGDSALYLCASSLERGLTYEQYFGPGTRLTVT.

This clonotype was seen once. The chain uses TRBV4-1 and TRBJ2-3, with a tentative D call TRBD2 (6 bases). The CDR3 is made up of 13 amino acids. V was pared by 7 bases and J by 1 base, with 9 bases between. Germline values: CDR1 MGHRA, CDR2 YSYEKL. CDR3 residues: CASTSSGTDTQYF. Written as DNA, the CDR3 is TGCGCCAGCACCTCTAGCGGCACAGATACGCAGTATTTT.

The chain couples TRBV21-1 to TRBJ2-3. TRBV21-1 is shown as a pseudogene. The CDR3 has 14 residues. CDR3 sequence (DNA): TGTGCCAGCTACGGGCAGCCGGACACAGATACGCAGTATTTT. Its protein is CASYGQPDTDTQYF.

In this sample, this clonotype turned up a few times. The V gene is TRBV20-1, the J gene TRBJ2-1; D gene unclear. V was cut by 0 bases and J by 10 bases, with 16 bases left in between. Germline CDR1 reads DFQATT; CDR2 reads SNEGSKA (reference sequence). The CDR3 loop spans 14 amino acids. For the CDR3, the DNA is TGCAGTGCTAGAGATAGAAGCCACATGATCGAGCAGTTCTTC. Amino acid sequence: CSARDRSHMIEQFF.

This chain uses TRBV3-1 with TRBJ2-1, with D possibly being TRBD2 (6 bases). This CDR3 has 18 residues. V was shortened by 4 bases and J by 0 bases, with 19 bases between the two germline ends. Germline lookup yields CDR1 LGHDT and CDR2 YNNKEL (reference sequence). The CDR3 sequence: CASSPPGRAGPSYNEQFF. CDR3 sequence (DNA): TGTGCCAGCAGCCCGCCGGGACGAGCGGGTCCCTCCTACAATGAGCAGTTCTTC.

CDR3 loop: CASSLAVRGGEQYF. In nucleotides, the CDR3 is TGTGCCAGCAGTTTAGCGGTAAGAGGAGGTGAGCAGTACTTC. The gene calls are TRBV12-3 or TRBV12-4 and TRBJ2-5; D might be TRBD2 (5 bases). Deletions cut 0 bases from V and 11 bases from J, with 16 bases between. This CDR3 has 14 residues.

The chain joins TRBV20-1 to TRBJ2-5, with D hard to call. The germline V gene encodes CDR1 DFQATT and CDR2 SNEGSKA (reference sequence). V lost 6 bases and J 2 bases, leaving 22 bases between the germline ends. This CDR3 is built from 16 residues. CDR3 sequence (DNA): TGCAGTGCCGCCAAAGCCGCACTATCTCAGCAAGAGACCCAGTACTTC. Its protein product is CSAAKAALSQQETQYF.

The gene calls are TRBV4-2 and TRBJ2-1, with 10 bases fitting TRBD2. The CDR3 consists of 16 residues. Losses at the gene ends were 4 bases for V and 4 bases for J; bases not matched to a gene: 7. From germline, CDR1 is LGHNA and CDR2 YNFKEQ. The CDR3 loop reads CASSLYGTSDYNEQFF. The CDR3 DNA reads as TGTGCCAGCAGCCTGTACGGGACTAGCGATTACAATGAGCAGTTCTTC.

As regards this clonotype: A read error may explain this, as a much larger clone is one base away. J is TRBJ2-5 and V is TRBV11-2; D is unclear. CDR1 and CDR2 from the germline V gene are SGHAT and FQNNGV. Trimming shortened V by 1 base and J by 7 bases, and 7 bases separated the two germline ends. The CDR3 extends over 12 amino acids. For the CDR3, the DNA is TGTGCCAGCAGCTTAGCCCCAGTGACCCAGTACTTC. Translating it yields CASSLAPVTQYF.

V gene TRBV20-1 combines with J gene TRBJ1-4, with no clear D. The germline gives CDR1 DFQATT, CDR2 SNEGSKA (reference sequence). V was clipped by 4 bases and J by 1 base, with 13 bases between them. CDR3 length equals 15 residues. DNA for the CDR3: TGCAGTGCTACTCAAGATGCGGGAACTAATGAAAAACTGTTTTTT. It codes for CSATQDAGTNEKLFF.

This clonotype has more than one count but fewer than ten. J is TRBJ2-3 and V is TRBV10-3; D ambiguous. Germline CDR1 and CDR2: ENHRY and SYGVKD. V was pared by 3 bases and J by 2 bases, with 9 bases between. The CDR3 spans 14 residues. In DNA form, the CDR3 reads TGTGCCATCAGTGATGGCCCCCTCACAGATACGCAGTATTTT. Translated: CAISDGPLTDTQYF.

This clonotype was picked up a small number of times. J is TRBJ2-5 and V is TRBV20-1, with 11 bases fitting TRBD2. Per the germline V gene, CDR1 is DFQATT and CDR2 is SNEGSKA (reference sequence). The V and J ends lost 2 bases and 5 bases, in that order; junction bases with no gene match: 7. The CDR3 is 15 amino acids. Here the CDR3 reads CSARRTSGRGETQYF. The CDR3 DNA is TGCAGTGCTAGACGAACTAGCGGGAGAGGCGAGACCCAGTACTTC.